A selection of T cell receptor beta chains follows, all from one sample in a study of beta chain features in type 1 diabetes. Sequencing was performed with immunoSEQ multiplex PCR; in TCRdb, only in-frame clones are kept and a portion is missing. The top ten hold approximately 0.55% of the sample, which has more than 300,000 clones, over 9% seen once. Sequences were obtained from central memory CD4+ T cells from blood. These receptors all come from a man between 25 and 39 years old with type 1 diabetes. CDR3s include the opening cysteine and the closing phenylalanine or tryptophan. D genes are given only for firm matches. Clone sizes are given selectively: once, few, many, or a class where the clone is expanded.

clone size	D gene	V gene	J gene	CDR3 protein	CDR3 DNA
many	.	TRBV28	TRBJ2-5	CASSLSESQYF	TGTGCCAGCAGTTTATCGGAATCCCAGTACTTC
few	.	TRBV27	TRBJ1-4	CAAPLRSRQAGLPEKLFF	TGTGCCGCGCCCCTTCGATCCCGACAGGCGGGGCTACCCGAAAAACTGTTTTTT
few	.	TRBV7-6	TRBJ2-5	CASSLTVRAQETQYF	TGTGCCAGCAGCTTAACAGTTAGGGCCCAAGAGACCCAGTACTTC
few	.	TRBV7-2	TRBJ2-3	CASSLGGGITDTQYF	TGTGCCAGCAGCCTAGGAGGTGGAATCACAGATACGCAGTATTTT
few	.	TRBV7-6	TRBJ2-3	CASSGWARQKTQYF	TGTGCCAGCAGCGGATGGGCCCGACAGAAGACGCAGTATTTT
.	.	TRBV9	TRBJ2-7	CASSVTSRGPYEQYF	TGTGCCAGCAGCGTGACGTCGCGGGGTCCCTACGAGCAGTACTTC
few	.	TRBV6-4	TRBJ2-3	CASSGSRSGTDTQYF	TGTGCCAGCAGTGGTTCTAGGAGCGGCACAGATACGCAGTATTTT
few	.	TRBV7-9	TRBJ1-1	CASSLPQDTEAFF	TGTGCCAGCAGCTTACCACAGGACACTGAAGCTTTCTTT
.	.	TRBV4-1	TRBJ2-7	CASSQPGSSYEQYF	TGCGCCAGCAGCCAACCGGGCTCTAGCTACGAGCAGTACTTC
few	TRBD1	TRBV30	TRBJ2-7	CAWSVGRGQYEQYF	TGTGCCTGGAGTGTGGGTAGGGGGCAGTACGAGCAGTACTTC
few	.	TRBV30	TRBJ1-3	CAWSVGASGNTIYF	TGTGCCTGGAGCGTAGGAGCCTCTGGAAACACCATATATTTT
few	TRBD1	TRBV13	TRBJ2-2	CASSYRDRNTGELFF	TGTGCCAGCAGCTACCGGGACAGGAACACCGGGGAGCTGTTTTTT
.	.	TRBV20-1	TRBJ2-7	CSARGIYEQYF	TGCAGTGCTAGGGGGATTTACGAGCAGTACTTC
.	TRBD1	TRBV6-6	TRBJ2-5	CASRPSTGVETQYF	TGTGCCAGCAGGCCCTCGACAGGGGTAGAGACCCAGTACTTC
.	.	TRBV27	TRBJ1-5	CARGLYSPQHF	TGTGCCAGGGGCCTCTATTCGCCCCAGCATTTT
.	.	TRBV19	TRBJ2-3	CASSKTGSPDTQYF	TGTGCCAGTAGTAAAACCGGGAGCCCAGATACGCAGTATTTT
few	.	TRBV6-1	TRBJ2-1	CASSQPGYGEQFF	TGTGCCAGCAGTCAACCAGGGTACGGGGAGCAGTTCTTC
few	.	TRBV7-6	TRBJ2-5	CASSSRGGPETQYF	TGTGCCAGCAGTTCGAGGGGGGGGCCGGAGACCCAGTACTTC
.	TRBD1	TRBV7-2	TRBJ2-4	CASSQSPGQGNIQYF	TGTGCCAGCAGCCAATCTCCGGGACAGGGAAACATTCAGTACTTC
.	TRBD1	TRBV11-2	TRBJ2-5	CASSVQGAYETQYF	TGTGCCAGCAGCGTACAGGGGGCGTACGAGACCCAGTACTTC
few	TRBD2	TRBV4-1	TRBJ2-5	CASSQGGTSEETQYF	TGTGCCAGCAGCCAAGGCGGGACTAGCGAAGAGACCCAGTACTTC
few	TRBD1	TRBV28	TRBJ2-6	CASSSQGASSGANVLTF	TGTGCCAGCAGTTCTCAGGGGGCTTCTTCTGGGGCCAACGTCCTGACTTTC
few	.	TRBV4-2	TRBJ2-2	CASSLAQNGGGELFF	TGTGCCAGCAGCTTGGCACAGAACGGTGGCGGGGAGCTGTTTTTT
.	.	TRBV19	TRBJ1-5	CASSIDENQPQHF	TGTGCCAGTAGTATCGACGAAAATCAGCCCCAGCATTTT
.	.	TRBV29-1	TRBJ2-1	CSGGPSSSYNEQFF	TGCAGCGGGGGCCCTTCAAGCTCCTACAATGAGCAGTTCTTC
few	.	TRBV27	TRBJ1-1	CASSTIRSGERGEAFF	TGTGCCAGCAGTACGATCAGGTCGGGGGAACGGGGTGAAGCTTTCTTT
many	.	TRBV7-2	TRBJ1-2	CASSFETPPAINGYTF	TGTGCCAGCAGCTTCGAGACACCTCCGGCGATAAATGGCTACACCTTC
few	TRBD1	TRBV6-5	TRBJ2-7	CASSRQGDGYEQYF	TGTGCCAGCAGTCGACAGGGAGATGGTTACGAGCAGTACTTC
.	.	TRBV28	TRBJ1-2	CASSINYGYTF	TGTGCCAGCTCGATCAACTATGGCTACACCTTC
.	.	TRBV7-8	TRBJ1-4	CASSSSSGQKLFF	TGTGCCAGCAGCTCCTCGTCCGGGCAAAAACTGTTTTTT
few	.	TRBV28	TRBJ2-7	CASIFSGRRGEQYF	TGTGCCAGCATTTTTAGCGGCAGGAGGGGCGAGCAGTACTTC
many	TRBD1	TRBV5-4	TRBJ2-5	CASSRDRVGQETQYF	TGTGCCAGCAGCCGAGACAGGGTAGGCCAAGAGACCCAGTACTTC
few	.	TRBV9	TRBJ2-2	CASSVAQANTGELFF	TGTGCCAGCAGCGTAGCACAGGCGAACACCGGGGAGCTGTTTTTT
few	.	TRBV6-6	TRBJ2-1	CASSFGTGANEQFF	TGTGCCAGCAGTTTTGGGACTGGGGCGAATGAGCAGTTCTTC
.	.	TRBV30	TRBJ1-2	CAWSLQTNYGYTF	TGTGCCTGGAGTCTCCAGACGAACTATGGCTACACCTTC
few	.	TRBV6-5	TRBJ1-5	CASSNGGYNQPQHF	TGTGCCAGCAGTAACGGAGGGTACAATCAGCCCCAGCATTTT
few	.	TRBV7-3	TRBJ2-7	CASSFRREYEQYF	TGTGCCAGCAGCTTCCGACGGGAGTACGAGCAGTACTTC